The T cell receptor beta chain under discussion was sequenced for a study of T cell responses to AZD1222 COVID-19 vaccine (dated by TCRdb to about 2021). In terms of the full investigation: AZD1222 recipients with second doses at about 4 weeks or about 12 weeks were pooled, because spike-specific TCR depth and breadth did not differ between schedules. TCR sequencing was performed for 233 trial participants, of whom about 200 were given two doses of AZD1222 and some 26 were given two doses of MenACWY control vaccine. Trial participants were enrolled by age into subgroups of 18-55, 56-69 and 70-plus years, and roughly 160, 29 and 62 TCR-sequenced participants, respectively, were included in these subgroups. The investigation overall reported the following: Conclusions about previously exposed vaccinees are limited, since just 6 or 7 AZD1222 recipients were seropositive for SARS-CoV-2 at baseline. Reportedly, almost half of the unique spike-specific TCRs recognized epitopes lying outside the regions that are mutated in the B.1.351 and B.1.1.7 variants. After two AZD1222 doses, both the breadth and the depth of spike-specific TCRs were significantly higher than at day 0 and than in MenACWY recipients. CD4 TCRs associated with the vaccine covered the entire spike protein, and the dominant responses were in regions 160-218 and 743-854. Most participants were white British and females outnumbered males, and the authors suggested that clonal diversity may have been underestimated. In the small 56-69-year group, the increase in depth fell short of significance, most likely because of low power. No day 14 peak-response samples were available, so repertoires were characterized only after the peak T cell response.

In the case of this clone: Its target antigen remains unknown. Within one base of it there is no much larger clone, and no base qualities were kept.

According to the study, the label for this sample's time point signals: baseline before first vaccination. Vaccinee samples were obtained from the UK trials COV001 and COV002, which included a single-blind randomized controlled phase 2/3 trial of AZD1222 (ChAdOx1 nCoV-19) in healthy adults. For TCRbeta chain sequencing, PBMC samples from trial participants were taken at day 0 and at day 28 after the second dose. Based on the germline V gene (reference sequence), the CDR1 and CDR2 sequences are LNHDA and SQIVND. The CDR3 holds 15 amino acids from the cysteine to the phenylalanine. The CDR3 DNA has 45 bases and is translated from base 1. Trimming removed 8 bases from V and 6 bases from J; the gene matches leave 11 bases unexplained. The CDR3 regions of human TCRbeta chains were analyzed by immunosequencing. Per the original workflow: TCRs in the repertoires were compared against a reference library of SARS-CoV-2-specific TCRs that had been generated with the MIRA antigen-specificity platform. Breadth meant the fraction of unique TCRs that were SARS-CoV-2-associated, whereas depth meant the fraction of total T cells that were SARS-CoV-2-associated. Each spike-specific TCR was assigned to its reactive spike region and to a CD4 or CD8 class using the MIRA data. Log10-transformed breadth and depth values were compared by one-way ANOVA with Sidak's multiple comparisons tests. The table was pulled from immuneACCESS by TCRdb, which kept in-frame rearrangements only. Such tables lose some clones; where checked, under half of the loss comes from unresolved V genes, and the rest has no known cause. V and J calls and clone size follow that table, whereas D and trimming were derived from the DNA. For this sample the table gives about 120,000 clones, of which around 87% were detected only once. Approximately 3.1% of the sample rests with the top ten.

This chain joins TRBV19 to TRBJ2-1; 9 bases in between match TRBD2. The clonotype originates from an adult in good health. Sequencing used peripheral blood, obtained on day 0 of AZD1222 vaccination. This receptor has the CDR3 CASRREGPGANEQFF. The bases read TGTGCCAGTCGGCGGGAGGGCCCAGGTGCCAATGAGCAGTTCTTC.